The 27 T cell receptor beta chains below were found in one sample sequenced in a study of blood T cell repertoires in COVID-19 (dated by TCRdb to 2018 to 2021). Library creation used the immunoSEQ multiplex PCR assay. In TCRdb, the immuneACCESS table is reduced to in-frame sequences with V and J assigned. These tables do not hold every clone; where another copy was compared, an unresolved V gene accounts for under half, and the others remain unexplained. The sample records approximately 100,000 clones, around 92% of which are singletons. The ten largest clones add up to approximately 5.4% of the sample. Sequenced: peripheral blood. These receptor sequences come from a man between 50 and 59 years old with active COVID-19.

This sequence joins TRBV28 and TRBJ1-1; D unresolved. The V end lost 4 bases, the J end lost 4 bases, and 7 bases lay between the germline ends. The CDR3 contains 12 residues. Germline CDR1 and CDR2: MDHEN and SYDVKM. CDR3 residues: CASSSAPTEAFF. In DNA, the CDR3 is TGTGCCAGCAGTTCCGCGCCCACTGAAGCTTTCTTT. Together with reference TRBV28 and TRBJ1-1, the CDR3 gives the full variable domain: DVKVTQSSRYLVKRTGEKVFLECVQDMDHENMFWYRQDPGLGLRLIYFSYDVKMKEKGDIPEGYSVSREKKERFSLILESASTNQTSMYLCASSSAPTEAFFGQGTRLTVV.

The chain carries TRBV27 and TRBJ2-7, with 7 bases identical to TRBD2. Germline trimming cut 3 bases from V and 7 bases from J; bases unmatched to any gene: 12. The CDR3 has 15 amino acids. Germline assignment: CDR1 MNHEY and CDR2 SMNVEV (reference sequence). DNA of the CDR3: TGTGCCAGCAGTTTGGACCGGGAGGAGAATCGGGAGCAGTACTTC. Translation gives CASSLDREENREQYF.

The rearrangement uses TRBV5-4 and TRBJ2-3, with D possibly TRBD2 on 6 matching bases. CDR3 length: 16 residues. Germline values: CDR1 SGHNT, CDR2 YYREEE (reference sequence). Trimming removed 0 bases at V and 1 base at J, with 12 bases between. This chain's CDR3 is CASSLGRGARTDTQYF. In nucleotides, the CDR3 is TGTGCCAGCAGCTTGGGGCGCGGGGCACGCACAGATACGCAGTATTTT.

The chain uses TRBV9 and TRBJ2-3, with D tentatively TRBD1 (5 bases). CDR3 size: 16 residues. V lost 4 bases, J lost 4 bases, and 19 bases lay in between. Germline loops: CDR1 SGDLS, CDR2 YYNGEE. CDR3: CASSLRQSPSADTQYF. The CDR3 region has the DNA TGTGCCAGCAGCTTGAGACAGAGTCCCTCGGCAGATACGCAGTATTTT.

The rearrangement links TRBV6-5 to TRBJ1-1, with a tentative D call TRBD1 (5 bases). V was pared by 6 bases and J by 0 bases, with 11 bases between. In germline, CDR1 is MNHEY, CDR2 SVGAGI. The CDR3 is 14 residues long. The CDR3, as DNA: TGTGCCAGCAGCTCCAGGGCAATGAACACTGAAGCTTTCTTT. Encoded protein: CASSSRAMNTEAFF.

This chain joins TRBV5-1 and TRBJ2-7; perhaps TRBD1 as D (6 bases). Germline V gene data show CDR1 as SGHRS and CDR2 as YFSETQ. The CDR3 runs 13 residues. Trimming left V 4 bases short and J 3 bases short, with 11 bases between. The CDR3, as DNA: TGCGCCAGCAGCCCTACAGGGTTCTACGAGCAGTACTTC. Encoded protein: CASSPTGFYEQYF.

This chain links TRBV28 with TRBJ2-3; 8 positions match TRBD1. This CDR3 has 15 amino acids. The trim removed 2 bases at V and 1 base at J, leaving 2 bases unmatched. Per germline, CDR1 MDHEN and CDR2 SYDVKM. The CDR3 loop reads CASSLKGQGTDTQYF. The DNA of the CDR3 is TGTGCCAGCAGTTTAAAGGGACAGGGCACAGATACGCAGTATTTT.

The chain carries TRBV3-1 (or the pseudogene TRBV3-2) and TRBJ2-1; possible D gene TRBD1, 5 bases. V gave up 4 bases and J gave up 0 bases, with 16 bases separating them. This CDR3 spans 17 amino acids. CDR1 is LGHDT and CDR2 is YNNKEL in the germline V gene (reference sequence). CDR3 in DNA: TGTGCCAGCAGCCTCAAACAGGCATCCCGCTCCTACAATGAGCAGTTCTTC. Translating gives CASSLKQASRSYNEQFF.

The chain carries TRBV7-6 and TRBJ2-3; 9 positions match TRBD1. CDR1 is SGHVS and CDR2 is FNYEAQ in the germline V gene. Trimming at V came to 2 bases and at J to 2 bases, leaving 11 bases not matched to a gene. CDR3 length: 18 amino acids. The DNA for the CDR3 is TGTGCCAGCAGCTTAAGGACAGGGGCAGCTAGATTCACAGATACGCAGTATTTT. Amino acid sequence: CASSLRTGAARFTDTQYF.

CDR3 amino acids: CASSPAGGSGNTIYF. DNA of the CDR3: TGCGCCAGCAGCCCGGCGGGGGGTTCTGGAAACACCATATATTTT. The rearrangement uses TRBV5-1 and TRBJ1-3; D is perhaps TRBD1 (5 bases). Trimming took off 4 bases at V and 1 base at J, with 12 bases between the two ends. Germline CDR1 is SGHRS and CDR2 is YFSETQ. The CDR3 is 15 residues long. The full variable domain, completed using reference TRBV5-1 and TRBJ1-3, is KAGVTQTPRYLIKTRGQQVTLSCSPISGHRSVSWYQQTPGQGLQFLFEYFSETQRNKGNFPGRFSGRQFSNSRSEMNVSTLELGDSALYLCASSPAGGSGNTIYFGEGSWLTVV.

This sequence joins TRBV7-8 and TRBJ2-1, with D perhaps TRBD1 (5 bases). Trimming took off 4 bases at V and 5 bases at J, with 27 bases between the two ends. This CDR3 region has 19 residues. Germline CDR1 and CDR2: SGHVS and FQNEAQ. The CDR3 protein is CASSSYPRTRPKENNEQFF. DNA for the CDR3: TGTGCCAGCAGCTCCTATCCCCGGACACGACCCAAGGAGAACAATGAGCAGTTCTTC.

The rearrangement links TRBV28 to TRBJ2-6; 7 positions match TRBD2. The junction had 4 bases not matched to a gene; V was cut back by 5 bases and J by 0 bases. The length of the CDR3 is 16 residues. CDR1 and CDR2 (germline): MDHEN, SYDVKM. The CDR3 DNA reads TGTGCCAGCAGTGGGGGAGGGGCCTCTGGGGCCAACGTCCTGACTTTC. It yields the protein CASSGGGASGANVLTF.

CDR3 in DNA: TGTGCCAGCAGTTACAGCGGTGGGGGCAGTACACCCCTCCACTTT. This encodes CASSYSGGGSTPLHF. The J gene is TRBJ1-6, the V gene TRBV6-5; D is possibly TRBD1 (6 bases). V lost 2 bases to trimming and J lost 11 bases, with 16 bases between them. From germline, CDR1 is MNHEY and CDR2 SVGAGI. CDR3 size: 15 residues.

The CDR3 nucleotides are TGTGCCAGCAGTGAACAGGGCACTGAAGCTTTCTTT. Translation: CASSEQGTEAFF. The V call is TRBV2, the J call TRBJ1-1, with D tentatively TRBD1 (5 bases). This CDR3 is built from 12 residues. Germline assignment: CDR1 SNHLY and CDR2 FYNNEI. The germline V and J ends were trimmed by 2 bases and 4 bases, with 5 bases remaining between them.

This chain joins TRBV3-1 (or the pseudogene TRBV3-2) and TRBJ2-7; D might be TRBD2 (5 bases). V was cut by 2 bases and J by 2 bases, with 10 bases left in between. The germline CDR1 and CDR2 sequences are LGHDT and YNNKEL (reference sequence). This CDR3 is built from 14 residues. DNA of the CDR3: TGTGCCAGCAGCCAAAGCGGCCGGGCCTACGAGCAGTACTTC. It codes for CASSQSGRAYEQYF.

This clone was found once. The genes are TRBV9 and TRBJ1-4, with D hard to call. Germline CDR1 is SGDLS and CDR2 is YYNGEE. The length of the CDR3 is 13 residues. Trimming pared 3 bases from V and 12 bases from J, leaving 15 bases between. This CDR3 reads CASSARPLEELFF. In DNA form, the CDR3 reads TGTGCCAGCAGCGCTCGACCTTTAGAGGAACTGTTTTTT.

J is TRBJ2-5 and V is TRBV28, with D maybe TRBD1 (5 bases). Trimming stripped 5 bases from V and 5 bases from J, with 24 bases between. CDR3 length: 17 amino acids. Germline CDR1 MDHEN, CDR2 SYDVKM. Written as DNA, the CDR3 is TGTGCCAGCAGTGAAAGGGGATGGGGCCATAGGGATGAGACCCAGTACTTC. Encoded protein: CASSERGWGHRDETQYF.

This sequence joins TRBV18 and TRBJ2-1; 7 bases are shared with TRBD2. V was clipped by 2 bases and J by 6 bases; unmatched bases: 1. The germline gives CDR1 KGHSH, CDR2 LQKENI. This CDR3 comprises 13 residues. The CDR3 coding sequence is TGTGCCAGCTCACCAGGGACTACCAATGAGCAGTTCTTC. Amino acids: CASSPGTTNEQFF.

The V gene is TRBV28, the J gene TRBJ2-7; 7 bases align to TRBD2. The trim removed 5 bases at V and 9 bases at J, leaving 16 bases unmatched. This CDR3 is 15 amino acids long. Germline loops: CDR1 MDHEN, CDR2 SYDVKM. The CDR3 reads CASSDSGLWARGQYF. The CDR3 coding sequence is TGTGCCAGCAGTGATAGCGGGCTGTGGGCTCGGGGGCAGTACTTC. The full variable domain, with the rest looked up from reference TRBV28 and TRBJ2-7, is DVKVTQSSRYLVKRTGEKVFLECVQDMDHENMFWYRQDPGLGLRLIYFSYDVKMKEKGDIPEGYSVSREKKERFSLILESASTNQTSMYLCASSDSGLWARGQYFGPGTRLTVT.

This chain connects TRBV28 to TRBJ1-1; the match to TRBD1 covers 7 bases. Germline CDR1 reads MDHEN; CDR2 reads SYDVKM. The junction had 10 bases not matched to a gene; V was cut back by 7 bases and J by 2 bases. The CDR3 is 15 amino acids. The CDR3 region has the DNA TGTGCCAGCAATCCCTCGGACAGGCTAAACACTGAAGCTTTCTTT. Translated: CASNPSDRLNTEAFF.

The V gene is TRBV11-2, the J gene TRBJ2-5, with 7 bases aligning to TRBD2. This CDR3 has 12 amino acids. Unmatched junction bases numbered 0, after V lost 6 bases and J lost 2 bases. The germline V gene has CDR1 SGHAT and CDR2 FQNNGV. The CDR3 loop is CASRREQETQYF. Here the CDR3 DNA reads TGTGCCAGCAGGCGGGAGCAAGAGACCCAGTACTTC.

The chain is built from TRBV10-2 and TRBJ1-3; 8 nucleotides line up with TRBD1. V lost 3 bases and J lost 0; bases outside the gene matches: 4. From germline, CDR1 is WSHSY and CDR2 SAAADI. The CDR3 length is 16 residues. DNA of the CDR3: TGCGCCAGCAGTGACAGGACAGGGAGCTCTGGAAACACCATATATTTT. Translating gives CASSDRTGSSGNTIYF.

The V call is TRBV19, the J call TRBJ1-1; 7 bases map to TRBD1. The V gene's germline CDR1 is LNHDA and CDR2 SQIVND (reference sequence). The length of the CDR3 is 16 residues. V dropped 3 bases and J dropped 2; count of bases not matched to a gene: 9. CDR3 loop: CASSIRTRDRNTEAFF. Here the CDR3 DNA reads TGTGCCAGTAGTATTCGCACCCGGGACAGAAACACTGAAGCTTTCTTT.

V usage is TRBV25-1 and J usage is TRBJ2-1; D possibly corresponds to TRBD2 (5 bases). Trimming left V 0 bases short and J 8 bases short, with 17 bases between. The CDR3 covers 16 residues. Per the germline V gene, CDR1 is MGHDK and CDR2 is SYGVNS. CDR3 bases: TGTGCCAGCAGTGAATATTTCGGATCGGGGATCGATGAGCAGTTCTTC. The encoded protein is CASSEYFGSGIDEQFF. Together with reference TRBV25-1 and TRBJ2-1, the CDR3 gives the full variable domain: EADIYQTPRYLVIGTGKKITLECSQTMGHDKMYWYQQDPGMELHLIHYSYGVNSTEKGDLSSESTVSRIRTEHFPLTLESARPSHTSQYLCASSEYFGSGIDEQFFGPGTRLTVL.

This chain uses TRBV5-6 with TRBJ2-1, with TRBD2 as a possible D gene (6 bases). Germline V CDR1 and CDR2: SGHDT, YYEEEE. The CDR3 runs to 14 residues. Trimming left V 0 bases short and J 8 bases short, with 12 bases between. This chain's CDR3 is CASSLALAQYEQFF. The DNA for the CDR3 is TGTGCCAGCAGCTTGGCACTAGCTCAGTATGAGCAGTTCTTC.

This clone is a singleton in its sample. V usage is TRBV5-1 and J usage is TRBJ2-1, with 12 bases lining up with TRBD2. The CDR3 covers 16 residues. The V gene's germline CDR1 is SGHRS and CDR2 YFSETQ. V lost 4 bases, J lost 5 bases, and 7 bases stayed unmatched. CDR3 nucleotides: TGCGCCAGCAGCCCCATGACTAGCGGGAGAGACAATGAGCAGTTCTTC. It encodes CASSPMTSGRDNEQFF.

CDR3 region: CASSFGQGDSPLHF. Written as DNA, the CDR3 is TGTGCCAGTAGCTTCGGACAGGGGGATTCACCCCTCCACTTT. V and J are TRBV19 and TRBJ1-6; 10 bases match TRBD1. V shed 6 bases, J shed 8 bases, and the junction held 4 bases outside the gene matches. The CDR3 covers 14 residues. Germline V gives CDR1 LNHDA, CDR2 SQIVND (reference sequence).